This is a list of T cell receptor beta chains from one sample in a study of T cells in localized non-small cell lung cancer. Assay: immunoSEQ multiplex PCR; the TCRdb copy retains only in-frame clones and omits some. This table has 35,000 to 45,000 clones, more than 70% appearing once. The input for sequencing was peripheral blood, taken before any cancer treatment. The receptors stem from a female donor over 55 with stage I squamous cell lung carcinoma. CDR3s include the opening cysteine and the closing phenylalanine or tryptophan. Each record gives: CDR3 DNA, CDR3 protein, V gene, clone size, D gene, J gene, CDR3 length. The D gene is left open where the match is weak. A clone size is listed for some rows: how often the clone was seen (once, few, many), or a class if it is expanded.

cdr3_nt: TGTGCCAGCAGCTTAGGACTAGCCTCCACAGATACGCAGTATTTT
cdr3_aa: CASSLGLASTDTQYF
v_call: TRBV7-7
clone_size: .
d_call: TRBD2
j_call: TRBJ2-3
cdr3_length: 15

cdr3_nt: TGTGCCAGCAGTATTGGGACAGCCATCACAGATACGCAGTATTTT
cdr3_aa: CASSIGTAITDTQYF
v_call: TRBV11-3
clone_size: .
d_call: TRBD1
j_call: TRBJ2-3
cdr3_length: 15

cdr3_nt: TGCGCCAGCAGCTTTTCCGGGTTACAAGAGACCCAGTACTTC
cdr3_aa: CASSFSGLQETQYF
v_call: TRBV5-1
clone_size: .
d_call: .
j_call: TRBJ2-5
cdr3_length: 14

cdr3_nt: TGTGCCAGCAGGAATTCCCGACTAGGGGACAATGAGCAGTTCTTC
cdr3_aa: CASRNSRLGDNEQFF
v_call: TRBV6-6
clone_size: .
d_call: .
j_call: TRBJ2-1
cdr3_length: 15

cdr3_nt: TGCGCCAGCAGCTTGGAGGTCAGCAGCTACGAGCAGTACTTC
cdr3_aa: CASSLEVSSYEQYF
v_call: TRBV5-1
clone_size: .
d_call: .
j_call: TRBJ2-7
cdr3_length: 14

cdr3_nt: TGTGCCAGCAGCCGCCCGGGACGGGCCTACGAGCAGTACTTC
cdr3_aa: CASSRPGRAYEQYF
v_call: TRBV11-2
clone_size: .
d_call: .
j_call: TRBJ2-7
cdr3_length: 14

cdr3_nt: TGTGCCAGTAGTCCTCTAGATAGGAGTCGGAACTATGGCTACACCTTC
cdr3_aa: CASSPLDRSRNYGYTF
v_call: TRBV19
clone_size: once
d_call: .
j_call: TRBJ1-2
cdr3_length: 16

cdr3_nt: TGTGCCAGTAGCCTGGACAGTCCGCCCTACGGAGCTTTCTTT
cdr3_aa: CASSLDSPPYGAFF
v_call: TRBV19
clone_size: .
d_call: .
j_call: TRBJ1-1
cdr3_length: 14

cdr3_nt: TGCGCCAGCAGCTTGTTGGAATTAAGAGAGACCCAGTACTTC
cdr3_aa: CASSLLELRETQYF
v_call: TRBV5-1
clone_size: once
d_call: .
j_call: TRBJ2-5
cdr3_length: 14

cdr3_nt: TGTGCCACTTCGCTAGCGGGGGTCACAGATACGCAGTATTTT
cdr3_aa: CATSLAGVTDTQYF
v_call: TRBV19
clone_size: .
d_call: TRBD2
j_call: TRBJ2-3
cdr3_length: 14

cdr3_nt: TGCGCCAGCAGCACCCTTTGGCCACACGAGCAGTACTTC
cdr3_aa: CASSTLWPHEQYF
v_call: TRBV5-1
clone_size: .
d_call: .
j_call: TRBJ2-7
cdr3_length: 13

cdr3_nt: TGCGCCAGCAGCCAAGAAGGGGACGGTGAGACCCAGTACTTC
cdr3_aa: CASSQEGDGETQYF
v_call: TRBV4-3
clone_size: .
d_call: .
j_call: TRBJ2-5
cdr3_length: 14

cdr3_nt: TGTGCCAGCAGCATCGAGGAGCAGCGCTATGGCTACACCTTC
cdr3_aa: CASSIEEQRYGYTF
v_call: TRBV5-5
clone_size: .
d_call: .
j_call: TRBJ1-2
cdr3_length: 14

cdr3_nt: TGTGCCAGCAGTTACTCGCCGGTTAATTCACCCCTCCACTTT
cdr3_aa: CASSYSPVNSPLHF
v_call: TRBV6-5
clone_size: .
d_call: .
j_call: TRBJ1-6
cdr3_length: 14

cdr3_nt: TGTGCCAGCAGTTTATCCTACCCGCCCTCTGGAAACACCATATATTTT
cdr3_aa: CASSLSYPPSGNTIYF
v_call: TRBV27
clone_size: medium-sized
d_call: .
j_call: TRBJ1-3
cdr3_length: 16

cdr3_nt: TGTGCCAGCAGAACTAACAGGGCCAATGAGCAGTTCTTC
cdr3_aa: CASRTNRANEQFF
v_call: TRBV5-4
clone_size: .
d_call: .
j_call: TRBJ2-1
cdr3_length: 13

cdr3_nt: TGCGCCAGCAGCCTCTCACAGGGTCACACTGAAGCTTTCTTT
cdr3_aa: CASSLSQGHTEAFF
v_call: TRBV5-1
clone_size: .
d_call: .
j_call: TRBJ1-1
cdr3_length: 14

cdr3_nt: TGTGCCAGTAGTATACCCAGGGTTCACTATGGCTACACCTTC
cdr3_aa: CASSIPRVHYGYTF
v_call: TRBV19
clone_size: .
d_call: .
j_call: TRBJ1-2
cdr3_length: 14

cdr3_nt: TGTGCCAGCAGTTACCCACAGGGGAGGAACATTCAGTACTTC
cdr3_aa: CASSYPQGRNIQYF
v_call: TRBV6-6
clone_size: .
d_call: .
j_call: TRBJ2-4
cdr3_length: 14

cdr3_nt: TGTGCCAGCTCACCTTCGAAAGACTATGGCTACACCTTC
cdr3_aa: CASSPSKDYGYTF
v_call: TRBV18
clone_size: .
d_call: .
j_call: TRBJ1-2
cdr3_length: 13

cdr3_nt: TGTGCCAGCTCCGGGACTCTTACCGGGGAGCTGTTTTTT
cdr3_aa: CASSGTLTGELFF
v_call: TRBV11-1
clone_size: few
d_call: .
j_call: TRBJ2-2
cdr3_length: 13

cdr3_nt: TGTGCCAGCAGCTTGGTCCGGGACTGGACCAATGAGCAGTTCTTC
cdr3_aa: CASSLVRDWTNEQFF
v_call: TRBV11-2
clone_size: .
d_call: .
j_call: TRBJ2-1
cdr3_length: 15

cdr3_nt: TGTGCCAGTATTTCGGGCGCGTTCGGTGAAAAACTGTTTTTT
cdr3_aa: CASISGAFGEKLFF
v_call: TRBV19
clone_size: .
d_call: .
j_call: TRBJ1-4
cdr3_length: 14